A single sample gave rise to the 17 T cell receptor beta chains below, sequenced in a study of post-analysis software for immune sequencing data. Findings and caveats of the study: Comparison of patients with controls showed five TRBV segments more frequent in patients, TRBV5-6, TRBV5-1 and TRBV20-1 among them.

No antigen has been identified for these receptors. Carried by the TCR beta cDNA libraries were unique molecular identifiers. TCRdb fed the PCR reads into MiXCR, producing one record per CDR3 protein. The sample consists of fewer than 850,000 distinct CDR3 sequences, around 42% of them appearing once. Sequenced sample: blood. These receptors all stem from a girl between 10 and 17 years old with multiple sclerosis.

The gene calls are TRBV29-1 and TRBJ2-1; 7 bases map to TRBD1. Unmatched junction bases numbered 12, after V lost 7 bases and J lost 6 bases. CDR1 SQVTM and CDR2 ANQGSEA come from the germline V gene. This CDR3 comprises 14 residues. The CDR3 DNA reads TGCAGCGGGGTGAACAGGGGAATAGGCAATGAGCAGTTCTTC. Amino acid sequence: CSGVNRGIGNEQFF.

The gene calls are TRBV20-1 and TRBJ2-7, with 8 bases aligning to TRBD2. V was pared by 6 bases and J by 1 base, with 14 bases of the junction left unmatched. The CDR3 totals 16 residues. Germline CDR1 is DFQATT and CDR2 is SNEGSKA (reference sequence). This chain's CDR3 is CSATPPGTSGSYEQYF. CDR3 nucleotide sequence: TGCAGTGCCACACCCCCGGGAACTAGCGGATCCTACGAGCAGTACTTC.

This clonotype was picked up a small number of times. This chain uses TRBV29-1 with TRBJ2-7; D is unresolved. With 0 bases removed from V and 2 bases from J, the gap between germline ends came to 14 bases. The CDR3 is 15 residues long. Germline lookup yields CDR1 SQVTM and CDR2 ANQGSEA. CDR3 sequence (DNA): TGCAGCGTTGAAGAGGAGTCCAGTCTCCCCTACGAGCAGTACTTC. It encodes CSVEEESSLPYEQYF.

The chain combines TRBV12-3 or TRBV12-4 with TRBJ1-2; D not certain. CDR3 size: 13 residues. Trimming cost V 6 bases and J 4 bases, with 12 bases left between them. Here the CDR3 reads CASSLAQTYGYTF. CDR3 DNA: TGTGCCAGCAGCTTGGCGCAGACCTATGGCTACACCTTC.

The table lists this clonotype with a few counts. The chain carries TRBV6-2 or TRBV6-3 and TRBJ1-4; D unresolved. The germline V and J ends were trimmed by 6 bases and 4 bases, with 15 bases remaining between them. This CDR3 has 15 amino acids. Per the germline V gene, CDR1 is MNHEY and CDR2 is SVGEGT. The CDR3 nucleotides read TGTGCCAGCAGCTACATCGGGCAGAGTAATGAAAAACTGTTTTTT. Translation gives CASSYIGQSNEKLFF.

This clonotype was seen a few times. The rearrangement links TRBV4-3 to TRBJ2-1; 10 nucleotides agree with TRBD2. V dropped 0 bases and J dropped 10; count of bases not matched to a gene: 12. Germline V gives CDR1 LGHNA, CDR2 YSLEER. The CDR3 length is 17 residues. The CDR3 DNA reads TGCGCCAGCAGCCAAGACGTCGGGACTAGCGCCTATGGGGAGCAGTTCTTC. This encodes CASSQDVGTSAYGEQFF.

The chain has TRBV20-1 and TRBJ2-1, with a possible D match to TRBD2 (6 bases). The CDR3 contains 13 residues. Germline V lookup: CDR1 DFQATT, CDR2 SNEGSKA (reference sequence). V was clipped by 3 bases and J by 6 bases, with 12 bases between them. The CDR3 DNA is TGCAGTGCTAGCCGGGACTGGATCAATGAGCAGTTCTTC. Its protein product is CSASRDWINEQFF.

The rearrangement links TRBV14 to TRBJ2-3; D is possibly TRBD2 (5 bases). Germline loops: CDR1 SGHDN, CDR2 FVKESK. V was shortened by 1 base and J by 2 bases, with 10 bases between the two germline ends. The CDR3 totals 15 residues. In DNA form, the CDR3 reads TGTGCCAGCAGCCAAGTAAGAGGGCTCACAGATACGCAGTATTTT. Amino acid sequence: CASSQVRGLTDTQYF.

This sequence joins TRBV29-1 and TRBJ1-2; D remains unclear. V was cut by 3 bases and J by 8 bases, with 13 bases left in between. The CDR3 covers 12 residues. The V gene's germline CDR1 is SQVTM and CDR2 ANQGSEA. The CDR3 DNA reads as TGCAGCGTTGATAGTTTGGCAGGCGGCTACACCTTC. This gives the protein CSVDSLAGGYTF. Using reference TRBV29-1 and TRBJ1-2 for the parts outside the CDR3, the full variable domain is SAVISQKPSRDICQRGTSLTIQCQVDSQVTMMFWYRQQPGQSLTLIATANQGSEATYESGFVIDKFPISRPNLTFSTLTVSNMSPEDSSIYLCSVDSLAGGYTFGSGTRLTVV.

In nucleotides, the CDR3 is TGTGCCAGCAGCTTGGGACTCTCAGTGAGGGATTCAGACAGGGGGTCGTCTCGCTACACCTTC. Amino acids: CASSLGLSVRDSDRGSSRYTF. The chain joins TRBV5-4 to TRBJ1-2, with TRBD1 identical over 9 bases. With 0 bases clipped from V and 9 bases from J, the junction kept 27 bases outside the gene matches. The CDR3 runs to 21 residues. The germline V gene has CDR1 SGHNT and CDR2 YYREEE (reference sequence).

This clonotype showed up just a few times. The chain combines TRBV9 with TRBJ2-3; D not resolved. The germline V gene encodes CDR1 SGDLS and CDR2 YYNGEE. CDR3 length: 14 amino acids. V dropped 4 bases and J dropped 3 bases, with 12 bases sitting between them. The CDR3 region has the DNA TGTGCCAGCAGCCAGCACGAATTAACAGATACGCAGTATTTT. Protein product: CASSQHELTDTQYF.

For the CDR3, the DNA is TGCAGCGTTGAAGGTCCCCAGGGGACTTTGAGTTCCTACGAGCAGTACTTC. Translation: CSVEGPQGTLSSYEQYF. The gene calls are TRBV29-1 and TRBJ2-7; either TRBD1 or TRBD2 may fit D (6 bases each). CDR1 and CDR2 from the germline V gene are SQVTM and ANQGSEA. Trimming removed 1 base at V and 1 base at J, with 20 bases between. The CDR3 is made up of 17 amino acids.

Regarding this clonotype: An end of the junction differs from the germline gene, which may be a read error. The chain links TRBV10-3 to TRBJ1-2; TRBD1 agrees at 7 bases. This CDR3 spans 12 amino acids. Germline assignment: CDR1 ENHRY and CDR2 SYGVKD. For the CDR3, the DNA is TGTGCCGTCAGGGGGGTGGCCTATGGCTACACCTTC. It specifies CAVRGVAYGYTF.

The chain is built from TRBV4-1 and TRBJ1-1; D unresolved. The CDR3 has 17 amino acids. Trimming took off 0 bases at V and 1 base at J, with 15 bases between the two ends. From germline, CDR1 is MGHRA and CDR2 YSYEKL. Written as DNA, the CDR3 is TGCGCCAGCAGCCAAGAGACCACCATGTTGGGGAACACTGAAGCTTTCTTT. Protein sequence: CASSQETTMLGNTEAFF.

The rearrangement uses TRBV27 and TRBJ2-3; D is possibly TRBD2 (6 bases). The CDR3 is 15 amino acids. V was clipped by 5 bases and J by 6 bases, with 18 bases between them. Germline assignment: CDR1 MNHEY and CDR2 SMNVEV (reference sequence). Written as DNA, the CDR3 is TGTGCCAGCAGTGGGGCGGGGCTCCCTTGGGATACGCAGTATTTT. This gives the protein CASSGAGLPWDTQYF.

The rearrangement uses TRBV12-3 or TRBV12-4 and TRBJ2-1; 8 bases match TRBD2. The CDR3 loop spans 15 amino acids. The J segment lost 3 bases and the V segment lost 7 bases, leaving 8 bases of the junction unmatched. CDR3 coding DNA: TGTGCCAGCACCCAAACCACTAGCGGCTACAATGAGCAGTTCTTC. Encoded protein: CASTQTTSGYNEQFF.

The J gene is TRBJ1-2, the V gene TRBV7-2; 7 bases align to TRBD1. CDR1 is SGHTA and CDR2 is FQGNSA in the germline V gene. This CDR3 contains 13 residues. The V gene end was trimmed by 1 base and the J gene end by 6 bases; junction bases not matched to a gene: 2. The CDR3 sequence is CASSLDTGDGYTF. CDR3 in DNA: TGTGCCAGCAGCTTAGATACAGGGGATGGCTACACCTTC.